Each of the 21 T cell receptor beta chains below was sequenced from the same sample in a study of blood T cell repertoires in COVID-19. Repertoires were generated with immunoSEQ multiplex PCR, while TCRdb's copy carries only in-frame clones and drops some. The repertoire holds 310,000 or so clones, with about 87% as singletons. Sequenced sample: peripheral blood. These receptors were obtained from a young man with COVID-19, enrolled during active disease.

V is TRBV6-6 and J is TRBJ2-7; the match to TRBD1 covers 8 bases. In germline, CDR1 is MNHNY, CDR2 SVGAGI (reference sequence). V shed 7 bases, J shed 4 bases, and the junction held 9 bases outside the gene matches. The length of the CDR3 is 14 residues. CDR3 in amino acids: CASKTSGGSYEQYF. CDR3 nucleotides: TGTGCCAGCAAGACCTCAGGGGGCTCGTACGAGCAGTACTTC.

V usage is TRBV19 and J usage is TRBJ2-3; 8 bases line up with TRBD1. Germline trimming cut 1 base from V and 0 bases from J; bases unmatched to any gene: 3. This CDR3 is built from 16 residues. Per the germline V gene, CDR1 is LNHDA and CDR2 is SQIVND (reference sequence). The DNA of the CDR3 is TGTGCCAGTAGTATAGCTCAGGGGGCGAGCACAGATACGCAGTATTTT. This encodes CASSIAQGASTDTQYF. The variable domain in full, with the rest retrieved from reference TRBV19 and TRBJ2-3, is DGGITQSPKYLFRKEGQNVTLSCEQNLNHDAMYWYRQDPGQGLRLIYYSQIVNDFQKGDIAEGYSVSREKKESFPLTVTSAQKNPTAFYLCASSIAQGASTDTQYFGPGTRLTVL.

The chain carries TRBV6-1 and TRBJ1-5; TRBD1 matches 11 bases. The CDR3 extends over 18 amino acids. Germline CDR1 reads MNHNS; CDR2 reads SASEGT. Trimming cost V 1 base and J 7 bases; bases outside gene matches: 12. The CDR3 region has the DNA TGTGCCAGCAGTGAAGGCGGGCCCGGGACAGGGGGTTACCAGCCCCAGCATTTT. It is translated as CASSEGGPGTGGYQPQHF.

The chain recombines TRBV9 with TRBJ2-7, with a weak D call TRBD1 (6 bases). CDR1 and CDR2 (germline): SGDLS, YYNGEE. The germline V and J ends were trimmed by 5 bases and 5 bases, with 20 bases remaining between them. The CDR3 loop spans 15 amino acids. The CDR3 reads CASSSPGVLVDEQYF. In nucleotides, the CDR3 is TGTGCCAGCAGTTCCCCAGGGGTATTGGTCGACGAGCAGTACTTC.

This clone occurred once. V usage is TRBV28 and J usage is TRBJ2-5; the match to TRBD2 covers 8 bases. The germline CDR1 and CDR2 sequences are MDHEN and SYDVKM. CDR3 length: 16 amino acids. The V and J ends lost 4 bases and 5 bases, in that order; junction bases with no gene match: 12. DNA of the CDR3: TGTGCCAGCAGTTCCTCTCACTTAGCGGGGAGGGAGACCCAGTACTTC. Translated, it gives CASSSSHLAGRETQYF.

The rearrangement joins TRBV13 to TRBJ2-7, with 9 positions matching TRBD2. V lost 5 bases, J lost 6 bases, and 14 bases stayed unmatched. Germline CDR1 and CDR2: PRHDT and FYEKMQ (reference sequence). The CDR3 spans 16 residues. This CDR3 reads CASSAGGGGRRPEQYF. CDR3 in DNA: TGTGCCAGCAGCGCGGGAGGGGGAGGGCGGAGACCCGAGCAGTACTTC.

This chain joins TRBV14 and TRBJ1-1; TRBD1 agrees at 7 bases. The CDR3 is made up of 15 amino acids. Germline CDR1 is SGHDN and CDR2 is FVKESK. After removal of 0 bases from V and 1 base from J, the junction contained 2 bases not matched to a gene. DNA of the CDR3: TGTGCCAGCAGCCAAGACAGGGGGAGGAACACTGAAGCTTTCTTT. The encoded protein is CASSQDRGRNTEAFF.

This chain links TRBV24-1 with TRBJ1-2; TRBD1 agrees at 7 bases. V was pared by 4 bases and J by 8 bases, with 12 bases of the junction left unmatched. The CDR3 length is 15 residues. Germline lookup yields CDR1 KGHDR and CDR2 SFDVKD. CDR3 coding DNA: TGTGCCACCAGTGAACAGACAGGGCTGGAGTGGGGCTACACCTTC. This translates into CATSEQTGLEWGYTF.

The V and J genes are TRBV7-8 and TRBJ2-7; TRBD2 agrees at 8 bases. The ends lost 4 bases at V and 4 bases at J; junction bases unmatched: 12. The germline gives CDR1 SGHVS, CDR2 FQNEAQ. There are 16 residues in the CDR3. CDR3 in DNA: TGTGCCAGCAGCTCGGCCCCGAGCGGGAGCGTATACGAGCAGTACTTC. Translated, it gives CASSSAPSGSVYEQYF.

J is TRBJ1-5 and V is TRBV19; 8 nucleotides agree with TRBD1. Germline lookup yields CDR1 LNHDA and CDR2 SQIVND (reference sequence). The junction had 7 bases not matched to a gene; V was cut back by 6 bases and J by 6 bases. The CDR3 is 14 amino acids. CDR3: CASRKDRAPQPQHF. The CDR3 DNA reads TGTGCCAGTAGGAAGGACAGGGCGCCTCAGCCCCAGCATTTT.

This chain joins TRBV15 and TRBJ2-1; D may be TRBD2 (7 bases). The CDR3 sequence is 14 residues long. The germline V gene has CDR1 LNHNV and CDR2 YYDKDF (reference sequence). Trimming left V 5 bases short and J 7 bases short, with 15 bases between. The CDR3 sequence: CATSLWGGLNEQFF. DNA for the CDR3: TGTGCCACCAGCCTCTGGGGGGGCCTAAATGAGCAGTTCTTC.

V usage is TRBV29-1 and J usage is TRBJ2-7; 16 bases match TRBD2. V lost 4 bases, J lost 7 bases, and 7 bases stayed unmatched. CDR1 is SQVTM and CDR2 is ANQGSEA in the germline V gene. This CDR3 spans 15 amino acids. CDR3 coding DNA: TGCAGCGTTGTGGGGACTAGCGGGAGGGCCAAAGAGCAGTACTTC. It translates to CSVVGTSGRAKEQYF.

The chain is built from TRBV6-6 and TRBJ1-1, with D maybe TRBD1 (6 bases). The CDR3 extends over 12 amino acids. V was cut by 6 bases and J by 9 bases, with 14 bases left in between. Germline loops: CDR1 MNHNY, CDR2 SVGAGI (reference sequence). This CDR3 is CASSVDRLKAFF. CDR3 DNA sequence: TGTGCCAGCAGCGTCGACAGGCTGAAAGCTTTCTTT.

The chain uses TRBV7-3 and TRBJ2-5; 11 nucleotides agree with TRBD2. Losses at the gene ends were 2 bases for V and 1 base for J; bases not matched to a gene: 3. CDR1 and CDR2 (germline): SGHTA, FQGTGA. The CDR3 is 16 residues long. The CDR3: CASSLAGLAGQETQYF. CDR3 nucleotides: TGTGCCAGCAGCTTAGCCGGACTAGCGGGCCAAGAGACCCAGTACTTC.

In nucleotides, the CDR3 is TGTGCCAGCAGCGTAGAGGGGCGGGAGGACCTCTACGAGCAGTACTTC. This codes for CASSVEGREDLYEQYF. This sequence joins TRBV9 and TRBJ2-7; 8 bases align to TRBD2. The length of the CDR3 is 16 residues. Trimming removed 0 bases from V and 3 bases from J; junction bases left unmatched: 8. The V gene's germline CDR1 is SGDLS and CDR2 YYNGEE.

The gene calls are TRBV3-1 (or the pseudogene TRBV3-2) and TRBJ1-2, with a tentative D call TRBD1 (6 bases). Trimming stripped 7 bases from V and 5 bases from J, with 17 bases between. Looked up from germline, CDR1 is LGHDT and CDR2 is YNNKEL (reference sequence). The CDR3 covers 14 residues. CDR3 residues: CASNPLDRPYGYTF. The CDR3 nucleotides are TGTGCCAGCAACCCCCTGGACAGACCTTATGGCTACACCTTC.

The rearrangement joins TRBV7-9 to TRBJ2-3; no firm D call. This CDR3 is 11 amino acids long. Germline loops: CDR1 SEHNR, CDR2 FQNEAQ (reference sequence). The ends were cut back, 5 bases at V and 6 bases at J, with 6 bases in the middle. CDR3 sequence reads: CASSRLDTQYF. The CDR3 DNA reads TGTGCCAGCAGCCGTTTGGATACGCAGTATTTT.

This chain uses TRBV7-2 with TRBJ2-7, with 7 bases fitting TRBD1. The CDR3 length is 13 residues. Trimming removed 5 bases from V and 4 bases from J; junction bases left unmatched: 5. The germline gives CDR1 SGHTA, CDR2 FQGNSA. The CDR3 loop is CASSRSRGYEQYF. The CDR3, as DNA: TGTGCCAGCAGCCGCTCCAGGGGGTACGAGCAGTACTTC.

The rearrangement uses TRBV4-1 and TRBJ1-1; 7 bases match TRBD1. CDR1 and CDR2 from the germline V gene are MGHRA and YSYEKL. V lost 4 bases and J lost 4; bases outside the gene matches: 6. This CDR3 is 14 amino acids long. The CDR3 loop is CASSLGGSGTEAFF. The DNA for the CDR3 is TGCGCCAGCAGCCTAGGGGGCTCGGGCACTGAAGCTTTCTTT.

The chain carries TRBV7-2 and TRBJ2-7; 8 bases are a match to TRBD2. The CDR3 is 14 residues long. The germline V gene encodes CDR1 SGHTA and CDR2 FQGNSA. J was trimmed by 2 bases and V by 4 bases; bases with no gene match: 4. The CDR3 sequence: CASSSTSGPYEQYF. In nucleotides, the CDR3 is TGTGCCAGCAGCTCAACTAGCGGTCCCTACGAGCAGTACTTC.

The chain has TRBV7-2 and TRBJ2-2, with D possibly TRBD1 on 6 matching bases. The ends were cut back, 7 bases at V and 2 bases at J, with 11 bases in the middle. Germline V gene sequence: CDR1 SGHTA, CDR2 FQGNSA. This CDR3 is 14 amino acids long. CDR3 residues: CASTQQGNTGELFF. For the CDR3, the DNA is TGTGCCAGCACGCAACAGGGAAACACCGGGGAGCTGTTTTTT.